Included here is one T cell receptor (beta chain) sequence, with context. Trimming stripped 4 bases from V and 7 bases from J, with 14 bases between. CDR3 length: 14 amino acids. Looked up from germline, CDR1 is MNHEY and CDR2 is SVGEGT. These data belong to a study of blood T cell repertoires in COVID-19. Study-wide background: Collection of acute and convalescent COVID-19 samples took place in the United States, Italy and Spain. The analysed material was cDNA or gDNA that came from T cells, B-cell-depleted T cells, or PBMCs.

Original methodology: Estimation of nucleated cell counts relied on the amplification of reference gene primers. Method: immunoSEQ multiplex PCR; TCRdb's copy keeps in-frame clones and lacks some. For V, J and clone size, that table is used; D and trimming come from the DNA. Of roughly 130,000 clones listed, less than 85% are singletons. The V and J genes are TRBV6-2 or TRBV6-3 and TRBJ1-5, with a tentative D call TRBD1 (5 bases). Sample: peripheral blood. This TCR was recovered from a woman in her sixties or seventies with acute or convalescent COVID-19. The CDR3 region has the DNA TGTGCCAGCAGTTTGTCGCAGGGACTGCAGCCCCAGCATTTT. The encoded protein is CASSLSQGLQPQHF.